This entry lists 22 T cell receptor beta chains sequenced from one sample in a study of cytotoxic CD8 clonotypes in ibrutinib-treated CLL. TCRdb's table, derived via immunoSEQ multiplex PCR, lists solely in-frame clones and lacks some. The table has under 35,000 clones, more than 65% seen once. This sample comprised PBMCs, obtained after 24 months of ibrutinib treatment. The receptors come from a human donor with chronic lymphocytic leukemia.

The chain combines TRBV6-6 with TRBJ2-5; D perhaps matches TRBD1 (5 bases). The V gene's germline CDR1 is MNHNY and CDR2 SVGAGI (reference sequence). The germline V and J ends were trimmed by 5 bases and 5 bases, with 9 bases remaining between them. This CDR3 has 12 amino acids. The CDR3 loop reads CASSQGAETQYF. The CDR3 region has the DNA TGTGCCAGCAGTCAAGGGGCGGAGACCCAGTACTTC.

V gene TRBV7-2 combines with J gene TRBJ1-1; D perhaps matches TRBD1 (5 bases). This CDR3 region has 13 residues. V was clipped by 1 base and J by 7 bases, with 10 bases between them. The V gene's germline CDR1 is SGHTA and CDR2 FQGNSA. CDR3 sequence reads: CASSLDGQGEAFF. The CDR3 nucleotides are TGTGCCAGCAGCTTAGACGGGCAGGGTGAAGCTTTCTTT.

The V gene is TRBV27, the J gene TRBJ2-5, with 9 bases matching TRBD2. Germline V lookup: CDR1 MNHEY, CDR2 SMNVEV (reference sequence). With V trimmed by 1 base and J by 4 bases, 7 bases remained unmatched. This CDR3 spans 16 amino acids. The DNA of the CDR3 is TGTGCCAGCAGTTTATTGGCGGGGGGGCTTGGAGAGACCCAGTACTTC. It is translated as CASSLLAGGLGETQYF.

A remark on this clone: Compared with germline, one end of the junction differs, possibly owing to a read error. The gene calls are TRBV11-2 and TRBJ2-3; 11 nucleotides line up with TRBD2. CDR3 size: 15 residues. CDR1 is SGHAT, CDR2 FQNNGV, per germline. Here the CDR3 reads CASSLAGGQADTQYF. CDR3 coding DNA: TGTGCCAGCAGTTTAGCGGGGGGGCAAGCGGATACGCAGTATTTT.

This chain uses TRBV9 with TRBJ2-3; no clear D. The germline gives CDR1 SGDLS, CDR2 YYNGEE. CDR3 length: 12 residues. Trimming cost V 2 bases and J 6 bases, with 7 bases left between them. The CDR3 is CASSVQGDTQYF. The DNA of the CDR3 is TGTGCCAGCAGCGTTCAAGGGGATACGCAGTATTTT. Using reference TRBV9 and TRBJ2-3 for the parts outside the CDR3, the full variable domain is DSGVTQTPKHLITATGQRVTLRCSPRSGDLSVYWYQQSLDQGLQFLIQYYNGEERAKGNILERFSAQQFPDLHSELNLSSLELGDSALYFCASSVQGDTQYFGPGTRLTVL.

This sequence joins TRBV15 and TRBJ2-3; D remains ambiguous. V was trimmed by 0 bases and J by 2 bases, leaving 12 bases between them. Per the germline V gene, CDR1 is LNHNV and CDR2 is YYDKDF (reference sequence). This CDR3 comprises 16 residues. CDR3 sequence (DNA): TGTGCCACCAGCAGAGATCTGGGCCCCACCACAGATACGCAGTATTTT. It codes for CATSRDLGPTTDTQYF.

This sequence joins TRBV19 and TRBJ1-3; 8 bases fit TRBD1. In germline, CDR1 is LNHDA, CDR2 SQIVND (reference sequence). J gave up 0 bases and V 5 bases, and 6 bases lay outside the gene matches. This CDR3 comprises 16 residues. CDR3 protein: CASSFRTGSSGNTIYF. The CDR3 nucleotides read TGTGCCAGTAGTTTTCGGACAGGGAGCTCTGGAAACACCATATATTTT.

This clone was detected once. The chain combines TRBV4-1 with TRBJ2-4, with 7 nucleotides matching TRBD1. There are 20 residues in the CDR3. V trimming: 0 bases; J trimming: 1 base; junction bases outside the gene matches: 15. CDR1 is MGHRA and CDR2 is YSYEKL in the germline V gene. CDR3 loop: CASSQEEAGGAVLAKNIQYF. The CDR3 nucleotides read TGCGCCAGCAGCCAAGAGGAGGCAGGGGGTGCCGTCCTGGCCAAAAACATTCAGTACTTC.

The rearrangement uses TRBV6-5 and TRBJ2-3; possible D gene TRBD1, 5 bases. CDR3 size: 12 residues. Germline CDR1 is MNHEY and CDR2 is SVGAGI. The V and J ends lost 6 bases and 5 bases respectively, with 9 bases between them. The CDR3, as DNA: TGTGCCAGCAGGTCAGGGTTAGATACGCAGTATTTT. This gives the protein CASRSGLDTQYF.

The chain uses TRBV6-6 and TRBJ2-5; D remains ambiguous. The ends were cut back, 5 bases at V and 2 bases at J, with 6 bases in the middle. Germline loops: CDR1 MNHNY, CDR2 SVGAGI (reference sequence). The CDR3 loop spans 12 amino acids. Here the CDR3 reads CASSPNQETQYF. CDR3 coding DNA: TGTGCCAGCAGTCCGAATCAAGAGACCCAGTACTTC.

This clone was seen only a few times. This sequence joins TRBV7-9 and TRBJ1-5, with a tentative D call TRBD1 (6 bases). CDR1 and CDR2 (germline): SEHNR, FQNEAQ (reference sequence). Deletions cut 5 bases from V and 0 bases from J, with 14 bases between. The CDR3 runs 16 residues. This CDR3 reads CASSRMGGGSNQPQHF. The DNA of the CDR3 is TGTGCCAGCAGCCGGATGGGAGGGGGTAGCAATCAGCCCCAGCATTTT. Full variable domain (missing parts from reference TRBV7-9 and TRBJ1-5): DTGVSQNPRHKITKRGQNVTFRCDPISEHNRLYWYRQTLGQGPEFLTYFQNEAQLEKSRLLSDRFSAERPKGSFSTLEIQRTEQGDSAMYLCASSRMGGGSNQPQHFGDGTRLSIL.

The chain recombines TRBV28 with TRBJ1-1; 10 bases map to TRBD1. This CDR3 region has 13 residues. The germline V gene has CDR1 MDHEN and CDR2 SYDVKM. After removal of 6 bases from V and 9 bases from J, the junction contained 7 bases not matched to a gene. The CDR3 is CASRRTGGLQAFF. In nucleotides, the CDR3 is TGTGCCAGCAGACGGACAGGGGGGCTCCAAGCTTTCTTT.

V is TRBV28 and J is TRBJ2-1; 7 positions agree with TRBD1. The CDR3 is 15 residues long. The ends lost 5 bases at V and 1 base at J; junction bases unmatched: 5. The germline V gene has CDR1 MDHEN and CDR2 SYDVKM. CDR3 residues: CASSGKGASYNEQFF. CDR3 in DNA: TGTGCCAGCAGTGGAAAGGGGGCTTCCTACAATGAGCAGTTCTTC.

The chain joins TRBV7-6 to TRBJ2-7; D tentatively fits TRBD1 or TRBD2 (5 bases each). Trimming pared 9 bases from V and 6 bases from J, leaving 12 bases between. The CDR3 is 11 residues long. Germline assignment: CDR1 SGHVS and CDR2 FNYEAQ. The CDR3 spells CASGEGPEQYF. The CDR3 coding sequence is TGTGCCAGTGGAGAGGGACCCGAGCAGTACTTC.

The V and J genes are TRBV5-6 and TRBJ2-3; D is possibly TRBD1 or TRBD2 (5 bases each). Trimming shortened V by 0 bases and J by 6 bases, and 14 bases separated the two germline ends. Germline CDR1 is SGHDT and CDR2 is YYEEEE. The CDR3 has 15 amino acids. CDR3 DNA sequence: TGTGCCAGCAGCTTGGCCAGAGGGGCCCAGGATACGCAGTATTTT. This gives the protein CASSLARGAQDTQYF. Full variable domain (rest looked up from reference TRBV5-6 and TRBJ2-3): DAGVTQSPTHLIKTRGQQVTLRCSPKSGHDTVSWYQQALGQGPQFIFQYYEEEERQRGNFPDRFSGHQFPNYSSELNVNALLLGDSALYLCASSLARGAQDTQYFGPGTRLTVL.

This chain joins TRBV7-2 and TRBJ1-1; D uncertain. V was cut by 8 bases and J by 1 base, with 17 bases left in between. Germline V CDR1 and CDR2: SGHTA, FQGNSA. The CDR3 contains 15 residues. Written as DNA, the CDR3 is TGTGCCAGCTGGGCGGGCCGGTACTGGAACACTGAAGCTTTCTTT. It encodes CASWAGRYWNTEAFF.

V and J are TRBV5-4 and TRBJ2-7; 13 bases map to TRBD2. V lost 4 bases, J lost 2 bases, and 3 bases stayed unmatched. The CDR3 is 15 amino acids. The germline gives CDR1 SGHNT, CDR2 YYREEE (reference sequence). The DNA for the CDR3 is TGTGCCAGCAGCCCGGGACTAGCGGGGCCCTACGAGCAGTACTTC. Translated: CASSPGLAGPYEQYF.

The sample holds many counts of this clone. The gene calls are TRBV6-1 and TRBJ1-1; 8 nucleotides agree with TRBD1. The germline CDR1 and CDR2 sequences are MNHNS and SASEGT. The CDR3 consists of 14 residues. Trimming at V came to 6 bases and at J to 10 bases, leaving 13 bases not matched to a gene. The CDR3 bases are TGTGCCAGCAGATTGACAGGGGCTCAGCTACGAGCTTTCTTT. Translated, it gives CASRLTGAQLRAFF.

The chain employs TRBV2 and TRBJ2-2; 8 positions match TRBD1. J gave up 6 bases and V 7 bases, and 10 bases lay outside the gene matches. The V gene's germline CDR1 is SNHLY and CDR2 FYNNEI. The CDR3 has 15 amino acids. CDR3 sequence: CASKTQGGNSGELFF. CDR3 nucleotides: TGTGCCAGCAAAACACAGGGGGGTAATTCCGGGGAGCTGTTTTTT. Complete variable domain (other parts from reference TRBV2 and TRBJ2-2): EPEVTQTPSHQVTQMGQEVILRCVPISNHLYFYWYRQILGQKVEFLVSFYNNEISEKSEIFDDQFSVERPDGSNFTLKIRSTKLEDSAMYFCASKTQGGNSGELFFGEGSRLTVL.

This chain joins TRBV2 and TRBJ1-1; D is undetermined. Germline CDR1 reads SNHLY; CDR2 reads FYNNEI. Trimming left V 4 bases short and J 8 bases short, with 11 bases between. The CDR3 runs 12 residues. This CDR3 is CASSVIGLEAFF. The CDR3 DNA follows: TGTGCCAGCAGTGTGATCGGGTTAGAAGCTTTCTTT.

V is TRBV7-2 and J is TRBJ1-3; TRBD1 matches 7 bases. V lost 6 bases and J lost 6; bases outside the gene matches: 11. Germline V gene sequence: CDR1 SGHTA, CDR2 FQGNSA. The CDR3 totals 15 residues. CDR3: CASSPLDRRENTIYF. In DNA form, the CDR3 reads TGTGCCAGCAGTCCCCTGGACAGGCGGGAAAACACCATATATTTT.

V and J are TRBV10-2 and TRBJ2-3; the match to TRBD2 covers 10 bases. Germline trimming cut 6 bases from V and 5 bases from J; bases unmatched to any gene: 2. The CDR3 covers 13 residues. In germline, CDR1 is WSHSY, CDR2 SAAADI. The CDR3 protein is CASRAGGEDTQYF. CDR3 coding DNA: TGCGCCAGCAGAGCGGGGGGGGAAGATACGCAGTATTTT.